The 7 T cell receptor beta chains reported below all come from one sample, sequenced in a study of cytotoxic CD8 clonotypes in ibrutinib-treated CLL. Assay used: immunoSEQ multiplex PCR; TCRdb lists only in-frame clones, some missing. The sample records 120,000 to 150,000 clones, approximately 77% being singletons. This specimen consisted of PBMCs, obtained after 12 months of ibrutinib treatment. The receptor source for this set is a human donor with chronic lymphocytic leukemia.

The chain uses TRBV19 and TRBJ2-5, with TRBD2 as a possible D gene (7 bases). Trimming cost V 3 bases and J 4 bases, with 9 bases left between them. The CDR3 contains 13 residues. CDR1 and CDR2 from the germline V gene are LNHDA and SQIVND (reference sequence). For the CDR3, the DNA is TGTGCCAGTAGTATTGCGGGGGCAGAGACCCAGTACTTC. It translates to CASSIAGAETQYF.

The V gene is TRBV15, the J gene TRBJ1-5; D call uncertain. In germline, CDR1 is LNHNV, CDR2 YYDKDF (reference sequence). Trimming cost V 0 bases and J 3 bases, with 6 bases left between them. The CDR3 has 14 residues. CDR3 in DNA: TGTGCCACCAGCAGAGACCTGGACAATCAGCCCCAGCATTTT. Residues: CATSRDLDNQPQHF.

V is TRBV9 and J is TRBJ2-1; perhaps TRBD1 as D (5 bases). Germline V gene lookup returns CDR1 SGDLS and CDR2 YYNGEE. Between the trimmed V and J ends, which lost 0 bases and 6 bases, there was a span of 13 bases. The CDR3 consists of 15 residues. CDR3 DNA: TGTGCCAGCAGCGTAGAGGGGCAGGACCGCAATGAGCAGTTCTTC. It encodes CASSVEGQDRNEQFF.

The V gene is TRBV7-7, the J gene TRBJ1-1; 10 positions match TRBD1. The length of the CDR3 is 13 residues. Trimming took 4 bases from V and 7 from J; bases not matched to a gene: 3. Germline V gene lookup returns CDR1 SSHAT and CDR2 FNYEAQ (reference sequence). The CDR3 protein is CASSSGQGVEAFF. CDR3 nucleotides: TGTGCCAGCAGCTCCGGACAGGGGGTTGAAGCTTTCTTT.

The chain is built from TRBV19 and TRBJ2-1; 12 bases align to TRBD2. In germline, CDR1 is LNHDA, CDR2 SQIVND (reference sequence). V was pared by 3 bases and J by 10 bases, with 7 bases of the junction left unmatched. The CDR3 runs 15 residues. CDR3: CASSMKTSGSWEQFF. The CDR3 nucleotides read TGTGCCAGTAGTATGAAGACTAGCGGGAGTTGGGAGCAGTTCTTC.

The chain has TRBV4-3 and TRBJ2-7; TRBD1 or TRBD2 may be the D gene (5 bases each). Germline V gene sequence: CDR1 LGHNA, CDR2 YSLEER. V shed 0 bases and J shed 1 base, with 22 bases lying between them. The CDR3 is made up of 19 amino acids. The CDR3 protein is CASSQEYAPGRPSSYEQYF. CDR3 nucleotides: TGCGCCAGCAGCCAAGAATACGCCCCGGGACGGCCAAGTTCCTACGAGCAGTACTTC.

The chain joins TRBV5-1 to TRBJ1-3; no reliable D call. Germline lookup yields CDR1 SGHRS and CDR2 YFSETQ. CDR3 length: 15 amino acids. V was cut by 4 bases and J by 0 bases, with 11 bases left in between. The CDR3 sequence: CASSTGPDSGNTIYF. CDR3 bases: TGCGCCAGCAGCACCGGGCCCGACTCTGGAAACACCATATATTTT.